Given below is one T cell receptor (beta chain) in context. Its recognized antigen is unknown. No much larger clone is present one base from it, and per-base qualities are unavailable. This entry is derived from a study of Tregs in tolerant kidney transplant recipients (dated by TCRdb to between 2019 and 2020). Concerning the study at large: Before combined kidney and bone marrow transplantation, this study identified donor-specific regulatory T cells using TCRbeta sequencing and then followed those same cells after transplant. In a few healthy controls, several methods of expanding Tregs specific for an allogeneic donor were compared by TCRbeta repertoire sequencing.

Genomic DNA was extracted from sorted cells with the QIAGEN DNeasy Blood and Tissue Kit for TCRbeta CDR3 sequencing. High-throughput TCRbeta CDR3 sequencing was carried out commercially through immunoSEQ, with PCR amplification with bias correction and internal controls included. As for how the authors treated the data: Unique productive TCRbeta sequences were defined by CDR3 nucleotide sequence when primers matched and otherwise by CDR3 amino acid sequence together with Vbeta and Jbeta genes. To correct for sorting error, sequences found in more than one sorted population at a frequency ratio of 2:1 or less were discarded, and the remaining shared sequences were assigned to the population with the higher frequency. Donor-reactive sequences were defined as at least 5-fold expanded in CFSE-low cells versus unstimulated cells, with frequency of at least 0.01% in CFSE-low cells. Jensen-Shannon divergence calculated on the top 100 TCRbeta sequences ranked by frequency was used to measure repertoire divergence. For any sample with multiple sequencing runs, sorting error was corrected in each run separately before the runs were pooled. TCRdb holds this immuneACCESS table with in-frame rearrangements only. Some clones are missing; in checked studies, unresolved V genes explain under half, and the rest has no known cause. Clonal size and the V and J genes are those of that table, whereas D and trimming came from the DNA. Within this sample are under 100,000 clones, with approximately 94% of them counted one time only. Of the sample, 4.5% to 5% is held by the ten largest clones.

Unstimulated Tregs (CD4+CD25+CD127-), CD4+ non-Tregs (CD4+CD25-), CD4 and CD8 cells were FACS-sorted from thawed PBMCs. Healthy control blood was obtained either as purchased buffy coats or from healthy volunteers. Healthy control blood was processed by Ficoll density gradient to PBMCs and cryopreserved; patient PBMCs were collected before and after transplant. The CDR3, cysteine through phenylalanine, is 19 amino acids long. The sequence is cut down to CDR3 DNA, 57 bases in frame from base 1. The full study reports these points: Expanding Tregs with activated donor B cells appeared to identify the most biologically relevant and donor-specific TCRbeta repertoire. Because only a small number of patients were included, the study had limitations, and the results will need to be validated in larger populations as well as under other immunosuppression protocols. Biological reproducibility was not directly addressed, though technical replication error appeared minimal.

This clonotype was sampled from a human donor in good health. The V and J segments used are TRBV21-1 and TRBJ2-2; no check of the table's D call, TRBD2, against the DNA was made. TRBV21-1 is a pseudogene. The source material was CD8+ T cells from blood. DNA sequence: TGTGCCAGCAGCAAAAACCGACTAGCGGGGGGCTCGAACACCGGGGAGCTGTTTTTT. It translates as CASSKNRLAGGSNTGELFF.